This TCR beta chain appears in the sequencing data of a study of blood T cell repertoires in COVID-19 (dated by TCRdb to the early 2020s). Notes on the research overall: The collaborator samples originated in the United States, Italy and Spain and spanned the acute and convalescent phases of COVID-19. Subjects who had been exposed to COVID-19, were actively infected with it, or had recovered from it provided the deeply sampled blood TCRbeta repertoires that made up the dataset. Sample metadata almost always included a de-identified subject ID, COVID-19 status, age in years and sex. The prospective study material was composed of cDNA or gDNA derived from T cells, B-cell-depleted T cells, or PBMCs. Samples were obtained from the ongoing ImmuneRACE study (first 160 participants) and from some 1,200 subjects provided by 6 global collaborators. Where available, HLA class I and class II types were taken from metadata supplied by the sample provider and were not determined by assay-based typing. The repertoires were made available in a free public database intended to serve as a resource for research on the immune response to SARS-CoV-2. Results and caveats for the whole study, not just this receptor: The amount of clinical and demographic metadata varied by source and participant and was provided uncurated.

As to this clone: Its antigen remains undetermined. No base quality values were provided; no much bigger clone lies one nucleotide off.

TCRbeta CDR3 regions were amplified from genomic DNA by means of the immunoSEQ Assay, a bias-controlled multiplex PCR. The authors' pipeline ran thus. The number of nucleated cells in each sample was estimated by amplification of reference gene primers within the assay. To quantify the absolute abundance of each unique TCRbeta CDR3 rearrangement, sequence reads were collapsed and filtered. For each sample, productive Simpson clonality was calculated as the square root of Simpson's diversity index across productive rearrangements. TCRdb's version of the immuneACCESS table is confined to in-frame rearrangements and falls short of the full clone set. An unresolved V gene accounts for under half of the shortfall where checked; the remainder is of unknown origin. From that table come the V and J calls and clone size; the DNA was used to work out D and trimming. Recorded for this sample are approximately 240,000 clones; 82% of them occurred a single time. The ten largest clones add up to 4% to 6% of the sample.

Trimmed from V: 4 bases; trimmed from J: 9 bases; junction bases lacking a gene match: 9. CDR1 and CDR2, per the germline V gene, are SGHDN and FVKESK. The CDR3 contains 14 residues, cysteine and phenylalanine counted. The sequence is cut down to CDR3 DNA, 42 bases in frame from base 1. Collaborating institutions collected whole blood in K2EDTA tubes following their own protocols. For TCRbeta analysis, collaborators shipped samples in one of three forms: frozen whole blood, isolated PBMCs, or DNA extracted from either of those sample types. The TCR was taken from a woman older than 75 with active or convalescent COVID-19. The sequencing sample was made of peripheral blood. The chain was built from TRBV14 and TRBJ2-1, with 7 junctional bases fitting TRBD2. The sequenced DNA is TGTGCCAGCAGCCGGAGCGTTGGGGGGGTTGAGCAGTTCTTC. Protein translation: CASSRSVGGVEQFF. Supplemented by the reference TRBV14 and TRBJ2-1 proteins around the CDR3, the complete variable domain is EAGVTQFPSHSVIEKGQTVTLRCDPISGHDNLYWYRRVMGKEIKFLLHFVKESKQDESGMPNNRFLAERTGGTYSTLKVQPAELEDSGVYFCASSRSVGGVEQFFGPGTRLTVL.